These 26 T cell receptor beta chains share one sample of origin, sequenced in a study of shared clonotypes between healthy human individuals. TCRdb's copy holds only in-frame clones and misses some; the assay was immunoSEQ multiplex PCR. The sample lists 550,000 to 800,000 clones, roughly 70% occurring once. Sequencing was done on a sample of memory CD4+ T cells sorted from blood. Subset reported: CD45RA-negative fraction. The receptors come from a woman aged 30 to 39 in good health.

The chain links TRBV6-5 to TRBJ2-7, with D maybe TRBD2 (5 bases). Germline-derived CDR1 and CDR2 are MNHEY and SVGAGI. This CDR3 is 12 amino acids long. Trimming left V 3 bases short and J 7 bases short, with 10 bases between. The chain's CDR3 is CASSYYTGEQYF. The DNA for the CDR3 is TGTGCCAGCAGTTATTACACGGGGGAGCAGTACTTC.

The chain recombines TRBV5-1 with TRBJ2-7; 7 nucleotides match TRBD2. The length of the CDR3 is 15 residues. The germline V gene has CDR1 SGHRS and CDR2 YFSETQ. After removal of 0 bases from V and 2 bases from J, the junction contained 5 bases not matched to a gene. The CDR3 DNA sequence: TGCGCCAGCAGCTTGGGGTCTAGCGGTCCCTACGAGCAGTACTTC. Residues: CASSLGSSGPYEQYF.

CDR3 DNA sequence: TGTGCCAGCAGCTTCTGGGACGCCGGGGAGCTGTTTTTT. It codes for CASSFWDAGELFF. The chain has TRBV11-2 and TRBJ2-2; D is tentatively TRBD1 or TRBD2 (5 bases each). V was shortened by 3 bases and J by 6 bases, with 8 bases between the two germline ends. This CDR3 comprises 13 residues. CDR1 is SGHAT and CDR2 is FQNNGV in the germline V gene.

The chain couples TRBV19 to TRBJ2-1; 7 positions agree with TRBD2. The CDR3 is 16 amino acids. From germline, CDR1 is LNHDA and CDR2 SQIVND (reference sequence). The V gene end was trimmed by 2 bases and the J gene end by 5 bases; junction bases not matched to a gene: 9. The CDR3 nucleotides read TGTGCCAGTAGTATACAAGGCGGGAGAGTCAACAATGAGCAGTTCTTC. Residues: CASSIQGGRVNNEQFF.

The CDR3 DNA is TGTGCCAGCAGTGAATATAAGGGGGCAGATACGCAGTATTTT. It translates to CASSEYKGADTQYF. The chain combines TRBV2 with TRBJ2-3, with D possibly TRBD1 on 6 matching bases. Trimming took 2 bases from V and 4 from J, leaving 10 bases between them. The CDR3 covers 14 residues. Germline assignment: CDR1 SNHLY and CDR2 FYNNEI. The full variable domain, its missing parts supplied by reference TRBV2 and TRBJ2-3, is EPEVTQTPSHQVTQMGQEVILRCVPISNHLYFYWYRQILGQKVEFLVSFYNNEISEKSEIFDDQFSVERPDGSNFTLKIRSTKLEDSAMYFCASSEYKGADTQYFGPGTRLTVL.

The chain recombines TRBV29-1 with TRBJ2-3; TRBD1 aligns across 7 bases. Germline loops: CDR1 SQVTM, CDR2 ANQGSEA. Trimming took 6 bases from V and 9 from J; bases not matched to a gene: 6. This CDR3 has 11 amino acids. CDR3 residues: CSVNPRGTQYF. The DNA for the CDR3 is TGCAGCGTGAACCCCAGGGGGACGCAGTATTTT.

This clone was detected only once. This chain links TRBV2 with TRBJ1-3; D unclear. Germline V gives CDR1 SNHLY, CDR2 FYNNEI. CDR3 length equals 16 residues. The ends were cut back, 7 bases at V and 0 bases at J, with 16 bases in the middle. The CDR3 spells CASTQSGVRSGNTIYF. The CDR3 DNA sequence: TGTGCCAGCACCCAATCCGGGGTTCGCTCTGGAAACACCATATATTTT.

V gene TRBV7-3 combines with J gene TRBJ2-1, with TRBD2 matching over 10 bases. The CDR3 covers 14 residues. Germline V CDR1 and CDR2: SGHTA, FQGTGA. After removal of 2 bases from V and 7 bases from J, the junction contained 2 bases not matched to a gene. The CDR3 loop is CASSLSSGGNEQFF. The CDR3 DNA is TGTGCCAGCAGCTTATCTAGCGGGGGTAATGAGCAGTTCTTC.

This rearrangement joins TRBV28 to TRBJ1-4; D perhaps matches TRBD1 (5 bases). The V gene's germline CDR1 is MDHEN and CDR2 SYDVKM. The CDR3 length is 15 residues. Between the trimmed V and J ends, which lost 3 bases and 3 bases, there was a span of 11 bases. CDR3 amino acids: CASSFQEGSNEKLFF. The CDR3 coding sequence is TGTGCCAGCAGTTTCCAGGAGGGGTCTAATGAAAAACTGTTTTTT.

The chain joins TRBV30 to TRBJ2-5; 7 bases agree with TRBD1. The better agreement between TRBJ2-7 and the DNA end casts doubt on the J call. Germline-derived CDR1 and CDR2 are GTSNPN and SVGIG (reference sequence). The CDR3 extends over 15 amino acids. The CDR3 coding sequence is TGTGCCTGGAGTGTACTAGGGACAGCGTCCTACGAGCAGTACTTC. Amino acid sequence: CAWSVLGTASYEQYF.

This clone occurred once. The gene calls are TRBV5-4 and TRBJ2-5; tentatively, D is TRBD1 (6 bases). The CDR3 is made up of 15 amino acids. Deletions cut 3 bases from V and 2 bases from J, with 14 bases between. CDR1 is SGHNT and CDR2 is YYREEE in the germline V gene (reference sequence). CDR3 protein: CASSSQTGEQETQYF. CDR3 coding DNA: TGTGCCAGCAGCTCACAGACAGGAGAACAAGAGACCCAGTACTTC.

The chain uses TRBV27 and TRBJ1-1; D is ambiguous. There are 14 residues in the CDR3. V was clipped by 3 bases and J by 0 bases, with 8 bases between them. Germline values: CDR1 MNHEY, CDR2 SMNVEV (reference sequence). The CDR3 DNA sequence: TGTGCCAGCAGTTTCCGAGGGTTGAACACTGAAGCTTTCTTT. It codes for CASSFRGLNTEAFF.

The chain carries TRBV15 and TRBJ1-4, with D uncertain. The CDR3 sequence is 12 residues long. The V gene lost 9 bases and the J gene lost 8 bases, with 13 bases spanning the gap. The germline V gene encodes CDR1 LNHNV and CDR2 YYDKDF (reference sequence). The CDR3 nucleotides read TGTGCCACGACACGGGATGGCGAAAAACTGTTTTTT. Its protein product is CATTRDGEKLFF.

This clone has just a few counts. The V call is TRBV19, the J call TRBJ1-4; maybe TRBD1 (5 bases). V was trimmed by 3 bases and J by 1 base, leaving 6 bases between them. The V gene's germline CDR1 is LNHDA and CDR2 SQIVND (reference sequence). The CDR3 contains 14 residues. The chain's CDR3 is CASSIQGTNEKLFF. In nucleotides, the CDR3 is TGTGCCAGTAGTATCCAGGGAACTAATGAAAAACTGTTTTTT.

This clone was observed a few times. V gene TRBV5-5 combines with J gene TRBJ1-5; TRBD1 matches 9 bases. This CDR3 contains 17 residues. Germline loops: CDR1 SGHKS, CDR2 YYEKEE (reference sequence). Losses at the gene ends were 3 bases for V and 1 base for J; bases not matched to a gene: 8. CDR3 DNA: TGTGCCAGCAGCTGGGACAGGGCAGGGGGGAGCAATCAGCCCCAGCATTTT. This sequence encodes CASSWDRAGGSNQPQHF.

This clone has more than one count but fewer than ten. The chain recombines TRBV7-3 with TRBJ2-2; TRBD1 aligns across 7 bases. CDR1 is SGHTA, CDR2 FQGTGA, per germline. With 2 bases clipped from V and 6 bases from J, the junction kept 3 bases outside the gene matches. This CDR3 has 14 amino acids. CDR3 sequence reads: CASSLVGGSGELFF. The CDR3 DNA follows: TGTGCCAGCAGCTTAGTAGGGGGCTCCGGGGAGCTGTTTTTT.

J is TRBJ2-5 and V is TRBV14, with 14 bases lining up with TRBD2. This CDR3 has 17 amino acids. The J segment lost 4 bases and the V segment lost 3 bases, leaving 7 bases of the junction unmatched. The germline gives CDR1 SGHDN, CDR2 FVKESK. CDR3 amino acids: CASSQLRLAGGAETQYF. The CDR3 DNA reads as TGTGCCAGCAGCCAGCTAAGACTAGCGGGAGGGGCAGAGACCCAGTACTTC.

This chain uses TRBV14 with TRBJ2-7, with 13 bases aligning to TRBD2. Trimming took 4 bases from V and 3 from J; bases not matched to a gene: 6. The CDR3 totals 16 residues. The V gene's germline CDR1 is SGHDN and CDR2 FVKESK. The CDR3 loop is CASSRLAGGGDYEQYF. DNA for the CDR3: TGTGCCAGCAGCCGACTAGCGGGAGGTGGAGACTACGAGCAGTACTTC.

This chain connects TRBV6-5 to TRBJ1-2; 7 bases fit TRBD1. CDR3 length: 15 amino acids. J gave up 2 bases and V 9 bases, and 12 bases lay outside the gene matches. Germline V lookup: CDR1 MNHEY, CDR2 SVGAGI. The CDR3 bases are TGTGCCAGTGCGGGTTTAGGGGGCCACAACTATGGCTACACCTTC. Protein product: CASAGLGGHNYGYTF.

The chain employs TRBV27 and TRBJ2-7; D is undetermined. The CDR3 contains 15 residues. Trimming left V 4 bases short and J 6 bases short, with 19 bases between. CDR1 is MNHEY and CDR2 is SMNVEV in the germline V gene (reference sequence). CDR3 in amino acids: CASSYRVPRTIEQYF. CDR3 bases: TGTGCCAGCAGTTATCGGGTCCCTCGGACGATCGAGCAGTACTTC.

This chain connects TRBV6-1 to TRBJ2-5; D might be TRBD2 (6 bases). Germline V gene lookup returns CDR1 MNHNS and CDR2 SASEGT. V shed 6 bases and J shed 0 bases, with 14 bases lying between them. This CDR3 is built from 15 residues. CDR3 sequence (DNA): TGTGCCAGCAGGGGGGGACGGAATTACCAAGAGACCCAGTACTTC. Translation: CASRGGRNYQETQYF.

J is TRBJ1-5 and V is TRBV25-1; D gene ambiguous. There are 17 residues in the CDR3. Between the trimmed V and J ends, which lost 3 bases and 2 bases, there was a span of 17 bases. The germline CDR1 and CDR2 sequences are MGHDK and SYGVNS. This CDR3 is CASSDTATGKGNQPQHF. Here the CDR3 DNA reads TGTGCCAGCAGTGATACGGCGACCGGGAAGGGCAATCAGCCCCAGCATTTT. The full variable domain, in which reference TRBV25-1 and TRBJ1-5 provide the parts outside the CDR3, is EADIYQTPRYLVIGTGKKITLECSQTMGHDKMYWYQQDPGMELHLIHYSYGVNSTEKGDLSSESTVSRIRTEHFPLTLESARPSHTSQYLCASSDTATGKGNQPQHFGDGTRLSIL.

CDR3 loop: CASSVSGTSTDTQYF. CDR3 bases: TGTGCCAGTAGTGTTAGCGGAACTAGCACAGATACGCAGTATTTT. The chain has TRBV19 and TRBJ2-3; D perhaps matches TRBD2 (6 bases). The ends were cut back, 5 bases at V and 0 bases at J, with 12 bases in the middle. The CDR3 is made up of 15 amino acids. Germline V CDR1 and CDR2: LNHDA, SQIVND (reference sequence).

The CDR3 here is CASPGGGPLSSYNEQFF. In DNA form, the CDR3 reads TGTGCCAGCCCTGGAGGGGGACCTCTGAGCTCCTACAATGAGCAGTTCTTC. The V gene is TRBV2, the J gene TRBJ2-1; the D gene could be TRBD1 or TRBD2 (6 bases each). CDR1 and CDR2 (germline): SNHLY, FYNNEI. The V end lost 8 bases, the J end lost 0 bases, and 20 bases lay between the germline ends. There are 17 residues in the CDR3. Drawing the rest from reference TRBV2 and TRBJ2-1, the complete variable domain is EPEVTQTPSHQVTQMGQEVILRCVPISNHLYFYWYRQILGQKVEFLVSFYNNEISEKSEIFDDQFSVERPDGSNFTLKIRSTKLEDSAMYFCASPGGGPLSSYNEQFFGPGTRLTVL.

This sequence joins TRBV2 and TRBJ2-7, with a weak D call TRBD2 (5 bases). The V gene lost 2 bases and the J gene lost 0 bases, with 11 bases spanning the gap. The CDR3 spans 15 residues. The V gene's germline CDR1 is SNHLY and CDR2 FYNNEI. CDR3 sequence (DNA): TGTGCCAGCAGTGAATCAGCGGTCCTCTCCTACGAGCAGTACTTC. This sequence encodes CASSESAVLSYEQYF.

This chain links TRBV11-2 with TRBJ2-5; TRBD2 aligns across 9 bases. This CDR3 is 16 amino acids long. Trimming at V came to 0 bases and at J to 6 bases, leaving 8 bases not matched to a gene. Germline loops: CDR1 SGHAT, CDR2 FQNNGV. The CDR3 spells CASSLDILSGRKTQYF. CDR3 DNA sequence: TGTGCCAGCAGCTTAGATATCTTAAGCGGGAGGAAGACCCAGTACTTC.